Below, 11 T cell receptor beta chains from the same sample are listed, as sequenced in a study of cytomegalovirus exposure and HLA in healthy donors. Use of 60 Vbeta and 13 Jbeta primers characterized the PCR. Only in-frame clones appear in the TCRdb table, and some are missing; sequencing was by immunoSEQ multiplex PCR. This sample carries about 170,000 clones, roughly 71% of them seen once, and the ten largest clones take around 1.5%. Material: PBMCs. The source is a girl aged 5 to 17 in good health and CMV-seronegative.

The CDR3 spells CASSLGSGQGNTIYF. As DNA, the CDR3 is TGCGCCAGCAGCTTGGGATCCGGACAGGGAAACACCATATATTTT. The genes are TRBV5-1 and TRBJ1-3, with a possible D match to TRBD1 (6 bases). The V gene's germline CDR1 is SGHRS and CDR2 YFSETQ. Trimming took off 0 bases at V and 4 bases at J, with 11 bases between the two ends. This CDR3 is 15 amino acids long.

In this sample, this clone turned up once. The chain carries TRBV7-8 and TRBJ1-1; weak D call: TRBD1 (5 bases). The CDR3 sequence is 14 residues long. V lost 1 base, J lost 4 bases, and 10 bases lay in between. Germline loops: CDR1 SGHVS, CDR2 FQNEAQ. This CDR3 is CASSLVQGSTEAFF. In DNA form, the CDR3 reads TGTGCCAGCAGCTTAGTGCAGGGTAGCACTGAAGCTTTCTTT.

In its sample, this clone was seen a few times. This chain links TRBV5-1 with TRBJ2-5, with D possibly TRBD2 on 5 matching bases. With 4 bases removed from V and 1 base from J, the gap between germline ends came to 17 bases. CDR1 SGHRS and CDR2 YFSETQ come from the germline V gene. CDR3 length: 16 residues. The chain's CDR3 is CASSLSDLAGQETQYF. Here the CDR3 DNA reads TGCGCCAGCAGCCTCTCCGACCTCGCGGGCCAAGAGACCCAGTACTTC. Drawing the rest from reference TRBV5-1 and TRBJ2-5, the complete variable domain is KAGVTQTPRYLIKTRGQQVTLSCSPISGHRSVSWYQQTPGQGLQFLFEYFSETQRNKGNFPGRFSGRQFSNSRSEMNVSTLELGDSALYLCASSLSDLAGQETQYFGPGTRLLVL.

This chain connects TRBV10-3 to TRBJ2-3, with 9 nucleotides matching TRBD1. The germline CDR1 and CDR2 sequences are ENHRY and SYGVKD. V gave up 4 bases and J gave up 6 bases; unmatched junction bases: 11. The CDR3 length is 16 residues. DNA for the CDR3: TGTGCCATCAGTGTCTCGGGACAGGGAGGATCCGATACGCAGTATTTT. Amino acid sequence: CAISVSGQGGSDTQYF.

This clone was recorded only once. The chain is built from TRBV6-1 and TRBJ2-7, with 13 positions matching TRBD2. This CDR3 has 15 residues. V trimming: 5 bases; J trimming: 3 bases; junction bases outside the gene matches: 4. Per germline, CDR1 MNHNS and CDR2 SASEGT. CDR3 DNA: TGTGCCAGCAGTCCGAGGACTAGCGGGGGCTACGAGCAGTACTTC. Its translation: CASSPRTSGGYEQYF.

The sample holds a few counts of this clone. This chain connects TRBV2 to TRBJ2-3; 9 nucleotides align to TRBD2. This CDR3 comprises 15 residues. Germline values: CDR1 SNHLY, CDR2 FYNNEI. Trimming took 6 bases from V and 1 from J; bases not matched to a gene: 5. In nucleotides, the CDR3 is TGTGCCAGCAGGACTATAGCGGGGGGCACAGATACGCAGTATTTT. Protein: CASRTIAGGTDTQYF. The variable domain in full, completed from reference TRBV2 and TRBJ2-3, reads EPEVTQTPSHQVTQMGQEVILRCVPISNHLYFYWYRQILGQKVEFLVSFYNNEISEKSEIFDDQFSVERPDGSNFTLKIRSTKLEDSAMYFCASRTIAGGTDTQYFGPGTRLTVL.

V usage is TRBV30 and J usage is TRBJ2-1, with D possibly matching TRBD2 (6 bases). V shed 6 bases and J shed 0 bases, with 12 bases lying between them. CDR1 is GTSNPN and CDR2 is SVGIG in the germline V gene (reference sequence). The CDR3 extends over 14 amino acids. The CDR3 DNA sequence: TGTGCCTGCCAACAGACTAGCTCCTACAATGAGCAGTTCTTC. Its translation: CACQQTSSYNEQFF.

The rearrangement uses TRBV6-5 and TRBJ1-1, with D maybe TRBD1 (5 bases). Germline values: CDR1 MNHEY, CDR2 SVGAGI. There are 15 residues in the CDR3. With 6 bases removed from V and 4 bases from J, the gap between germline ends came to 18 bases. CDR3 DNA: TGTGCCAGCAGCCCTACGTGGGGGAGGAGCACTGAAGCTTTCTTT. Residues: CASSPTWGRSTEAFF.

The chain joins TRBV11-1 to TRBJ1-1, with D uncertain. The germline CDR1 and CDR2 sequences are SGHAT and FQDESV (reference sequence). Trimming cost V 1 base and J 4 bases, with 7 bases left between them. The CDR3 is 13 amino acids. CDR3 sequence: CASSLGAVTEAFF. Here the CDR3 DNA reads TGTGCCAGCAGCTTAGGTGCGGTCACTGAAGCTTTCTTT.

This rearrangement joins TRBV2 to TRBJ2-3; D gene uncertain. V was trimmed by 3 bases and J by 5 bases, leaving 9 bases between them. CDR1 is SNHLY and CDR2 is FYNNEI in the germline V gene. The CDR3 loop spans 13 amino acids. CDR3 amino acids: CASSELSGDTQYF. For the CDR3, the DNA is TGTGCCAGCAGTGAGCTGAGTGGAGATACGCAGTATTTT.

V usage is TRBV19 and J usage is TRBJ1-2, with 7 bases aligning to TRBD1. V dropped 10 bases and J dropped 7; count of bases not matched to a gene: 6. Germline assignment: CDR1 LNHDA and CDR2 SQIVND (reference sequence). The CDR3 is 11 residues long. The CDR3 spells CAISEGAGYTF. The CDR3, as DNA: TGTGCCATTTCTGAGGGGGCTGGCTACACCTTC.